This TCR beta chain stems from a study of PD-1 blockade in classical Hodgkin lymphoma. Whole-study findings and limits: Relative to healthy donors, newly diagnosed patients reportedly had lower baseline TCR diversity, which was reported as lower still in relapsed/refractory patients. Complete responders matched newly diagnosed patients in baseline diversity.

Data came from immunoSEQ multiplex PCR; TCRdb stores just in-frame clones and leaves some out. This table has just over 60,000 clones, 70% to 90% appearing once. CDR3 length equals 15 residues. Trimming removed 4 bases from V and 2 bases from J; junction bases left unmatched: 3. Germline CDR1 and CDR2: LGHNA and YNFKEQ. Details on this clone: Its antigen is as yet unknown.

No patient escaped relapse after autologous stem cell transplantation, and brentuximab vedotin exposure varied. Sequences were derived from peripheral blood mononuclear cells (PBMCs), sampled at baseline. The origin of this receptor is a human donor with classical Hodgkin lymphoma. The chain joins TRBV4-2 to TRBJ1-3; TRBD1 aligns across 9 bases. The CDR3 loop is CASSPRDRAGNTIYF. The CDR3 DNA reads as TGTGCCAGCAGCCCCCGGGACAGGGCTGGAAACACCATATATTTT.